Below are 27 T cell receptor beta chains sequenced from a single sample in a study of T cell responses to AZD1222 COVID-19 vaccine. Only in-frame clones appear in the TCRdb table, and some are missing; sequencing was by immunoSEQ multiplex PCR. Among some 130,000 clones, just under 95% were seen once, and the ten largest hold approximately 6.8%. The sequencing here drew on peripheral blood, taken 28 days after the second AZD1222 dose. The receptors were sampled from an adult who received the AZD1222 COVID-19 vaccine.

V usage is TRBV15 and J usage is TRBJ2-2; 7 nucleotides align to TRBD2. The CDR3 contains 15 residues. Trimming took 2 bases from V and 7 from J; bases not matched to a gene: 7. Looked up from germline, CDR1 is LNHNV and CDR2 is YYDKDF (reference sequence). CDR3 in amino acids: CATSRQQRGSGELFF. CDR3 DNA: TGTGCCACCAGCAGACAGCAGCGGGGAAGCGGGGAGCTGTTTTTT.

The chain joins TRBV27 to TRBJ1-1; the D is unclear. CDR3 length: 12 amino acids. V lost 5 bases to trimming and J lost 1 base, with 5 bases between them. Germline loops: CDR1 MNHEY, CDR2 SMNVEV (reference sequence). The CDR3 nucleotides read TGTGCCAGCAGTGGCTGGAACACTGAAGCTTTCTTT. It encodes CASSGWNTEAFF.

The gene calls are TRBV7-6 and TRBJ1-3; D gene unclear. Germline lookup yields CDR1 SGHVS and CDR2 FNYEAQ. Trimming stripped 1 base from V and 0 bases from J, with 7 bases between. CDR3 length equals 15 residues. The CDR3 here is CASSLGQSSGNTIYF. The CDR3 region has the DNA TGTGCCAGCAGCTTAGGGCAGAGCTCTGGAAACACCATATATTTT.

This clone was found once. The chain joins TRBV7-9 to TRBJ2-1; a possible D gene is TRBD2 (6 bases). From germline, CDR1 is SEHNR and CDR2 FQNEAQ (reference sequence). Deletions cut 2 bases from V and 7 bases from J, with 15 bases between. CDR3 length: 15 residues. CDR3 in amino acids: CASSLSISGLNEQFF. CDR3 nucleotide sequence: TGTGCCAGCAGCTTAAGTATCAGCGGGTTAAATGAGCAGTTCTTC.

The chain uses TRBV16 and TRBJ1-6; D remains ambiguous. The V end was cut by 0 bases, the J end by 9 bases, with 3 bases between. The germline V gene has CDR1 KGHSY and CDR2 FQNENV. This CDR3 contains 12 residues. The CDR3 is CASSQSASPLHF. The CDR3 DNA is TGTGCCAGCAGCCAATCGGCTTCACCCCTCCACTTT.

The chain carries TRBV5-1 and TRBJ1-5; D might be TRBD1 (6 bases). Germline V gene data show CDR1 as SGHRS and CDR2 as YFSETQ. V gave up 4 bases and J gave up 5 bases, with 19 bases separating them. The CDR3 consists of 16 residues. CDR3 DNA: TGCGCCAGCAGCCTAAACCCCAGGGGACTCGATCAGCCCCAGCATTTT. Protein: CASSLNPRGLDQPQHF.

The chain is built from TRBV7-9 and TRBJ1-1; D call uncertain. Germline CDR1 and CDR2: SEHNR and FQNEAQ (reference sequence). Trimming left V 1 base short and J 1 base short, with 10 bases between. The CDR3 covers 15 residues. The CDR3 sequence is CASSLGSSGNTEAFF. CDR3 DNA: TGTGCCAGCAGCTTAGGTTCCTCGGGGAACACTGAAGCTTTCTTT.

The CDR3 DNA follows: TGTGCCAGCAGTATCAGGATTTTCTCTGGAAACACCATATATTTT. Protein: CASSIRIFSGNTIYF. The V gene is TRBV28, the J gene TRBJ1-3; unclear D gene. The germline V and J ends were trimmed by 5 bases and 0 bases, with 11 bases remaining between them. The CDR3 runs 15 residues. Germline CDR1 MDHEN, CDR2 SYDVKM.

The chain has TRBV11-2 and TRBJ2-2, with 10 bases matching TRBD1. The V and J ends lost 3 bases and 9 bases, in that order; junction bases with no gene match: 4. The CDR3 is 14 residues long. In germline, CDR1 is SGHAT, CDR2 FQNNGV. The CDR3 reads CASSFDRGPRELFF. CDR3 coding DNA: TGTGCCAGCAGCTTTGACAGGGGGCCCCGGGAGCTGTTTTTT.

The gene calls are TRBV24-1 and TRBJ1-5; tentatively, D is TRBD1 (5 bases). Trimming removed 6 bases at V and 5 bases at J, with 10 bases between. Germline values: CDR1 KGHDR, CDR2 SFDVKD. The length of the CDR3 is 13 residues. The CDR3 spells CATSLIRDQPQHF. CDR3 DNA: TGTGCCACCAGTCTTATCAGGGATCAGCCCCAGCATTTT.

The chain combines TRBV9 with TRBJ2-5; 7 positions agree with TRBD1. The CDR3 runs to 16 residues. J lost 5 bases, V lost 1 base, and 11 bases had no gene match. From germline, CDR1 is SGDLS and CDR2 YYNGEE. CDR3 region: CASSVSGGEGRETQYF. The CDR3 nucleotides read TGTGCCAGCAGCGTATCAGGGGGTGAAGGAAGGGAGACCCAGTACTTC.

This clone was seen more than once but under ten times. The chain carries TRBV12-3 or TRBV12-4 and TRBJ1-6; TRBD1 might be the D (5 bases). With 4 bases removed from V and 8 bases from J, the gap between germline ends came to 9 bases. This CDR3 contains 13 residues. CDR3: CASSSEGHSPLHF. CDR3 DNA sequence: TGTGCCAGCAGTTCGGAGGGGCATTCACCCCTCCACTTT.

The genes are TRBV7-2 and TRBJ1-6; weak D call: TRBD1 (5 bases). Trimming took 1 base from V and 7 from J, leaving 11 bases between them. The germline V gene encodes CDR1 SGHTA and CDR2 FQGNSA. The CDR3 is 15 residues long. In nucleotides, the CDR3 is TGTGCCAGCAGCTTAGGGGGCCTGGGAAATTCACCCCTCCACTTT. Encoded protein: CASSLGGLGNSPLHF. Full variable domain (remainder filled in from reference TRBV7-2 and TRBJ1-6): GAGVSQSPSNKVTEKGKDVELRCDPISGHTALYWYRQSLGQGLEFLIYFQGNSAPDKSGLPSDRFSAERTGGSVSTLTIQRTQQEDSAVYLCASSLGGLGNSPLHFGNGTRLTVT.

The V gene is TRBV4-1, the J gene TRBJ2-5, with a weak D call TRBD2 (5 bases). CDR3 length: 15 residues. V was trimmed by 4 bases and J by 3 bases, leaving 15 bases between them. Germline V gives CDR1 MGHRA, CDR2 YSYEKL. As DNA, the CDR3 is TGCGCCAGCAGCCGTCGAGAATTTAGCGAAGAGACCCAGTACTTC. This codes for CASSRREFSEETQYF.

This chain links TRBV11-3 with TRBJ2-7; D gene unclear. Trimming took 1 base from V and 0 from J, leaving 10 bases between them. The CDR3 contains 15 residues. CDR1 and CDR2 from the germline V gene are SGHNT and YENEEA. CDR3 sequence reads: CASSLAPGSSYEQYF. The CDR3 DNA reads as TGTGCCAGCAGCTTAGCCCCAGGAAGCTCCTACGAGCAGTACTTC.

The chain carries TRBV10-3 and TRBJ1-6; D is possibly TRBD1 (6 bases). With 6 bases removed from V and 5 bases from J, the gap between germline ends came to 17 bases. Germline values: CDR1 ENHRY, CDR2 SYGVKD. CDR3 length: 16 residues. The CDR3 DNA is TGTGCCATCAGCCCTCAGGGGAGAGGGAATAATTCACCCCTCCACTTT. Protein product: CAISPQGRGNNSPLHF.

CDR3 in amino acids: CASSTAGSWTEAFF. CDR3 bases: TGTGCCAGTAGTACCGCAGGGTCTTGGACTGAAGCTTTCTTT. The genes are TRBV19 and TRBJ1-1; D might be TRBD1 (5 bases). V lost 4 bases and J 5 bases, leaving 14 bases between the germline ends. Looked up from germline, CDR1 is LNHDA and CDR2 is SQIVND (reference sequence). The length of the CDR3 is 14 residues.

This clone was seen once. The V call is TRBV7-3, the J call TRBJ2-3; TRBD2 might be the D (6 bases). The V and J ends lost 7 bases and 10 bases respectively, with 24 bases between them. This CDR3 has 15 residues. Germline V gene data show CDR1 as SGHTA and CDR2 as FQGTGA. CDR3 DNA: TGTGCCAGCAAAGCCCGGGCTAGCGTGGGGGGAGCGCAGTATTTT. Its protein is CASKARASVGGAQYF.

The J gene is TRBJ1-1, the V gene TRBV6-2 or TRBV6-3, with 9 bases aligning to TRBD1. Germline V gene sequence: CDR1 MNHEY, CDR2 SVGEGT. CDR3 length: 16 residues. V shed 5 bases and J 4 bases; nucleotides not matched to a gene: 11. The CDR3 reads CASSPSRTGGGTEAFF. In nucleotides, the CDR3 is TGTGCCAGCAGTCCCTCCCGAACAGGGGGCGGCACTGAAGCTTTCTTT.

The gene calls are TRBV5-1 and TRBJ1-2; 8 nucleotides align to TRBD1. Germline V gene data show CDR1 as SGHRS and CDR2 as YFSETQ. Trimming at V came to 4 bases and at J to 6 bases, leaving 8 bases not matched to a gene. The CDR3 is 14 amino acids. The CDR3 sequence is CASSGSDRDNGYTF. For the CDR3, the DNA is TGCGCCAGCAGCGGGTCGGACAGGGACAATGGCTACACCTTC.

The chain joins TRBV9 to TRBJ1-2; 8 bases fit TRBD1. The CDR3 is 13 amino acids. CDR1 and CDR2 from the germline V gene are SGDLS and YYNGEE. V trimming: 3 bases; J trimming: 3 bases; junction bases outside the gene matches: 1. CDR3: CASSEGQDYGYTF. The CDR3 region has the DNA TGTGCCAGCAGCGAGGGACAGGACTATGGCTACACCTTC.

The chain uses TRBV28 and TRBJ2-1; 13 positions agree with TRBD2. Losses at the gene ends were 4 bases for V and 7 bases for J; bases not matched to a gene: 4. The CDR3 spans 15 residues. Germline-derived CDR1 and CDR2 are MDHEN and SYDVKM. CDR3 sequence (DNA): TGTGCCAGCAGTTCGACTAGCGGGGGGAGAAATGAGCAGTTCTTC. Translating it yields CASSSTSGGRNEQFF.

The chain has TRBV7-2 and TRBJ1-1, with TRBD1 matching over 7 bases. CDR3 length: 12 amino acids. CDR1 and CDR2 from the germline V gene are SGHTA and FQGNSA. V shed 7 bases and J 7 bases; nucleotides not matched to a gene: 6. CDR3 sequence reads: CASTSGGYEAFF. CDR3 bases: TGTGCCAGCACCTCAGGGGGTTATGAAGCTTTCTTT.

The J gene is TRBJ2-7, the V gene TRBV19, with D possibly TRBD1 on 6 matching bases. V was cut by 5 bases and J by 3 bases, with 20 bases left in between. Germline lookup yields CDR1 LNHDA and CDR2 SQIVND (reference sequence). The CDR3 totals 16 residues. DNA of the CDR3: TGTGCCAGTAGTCGGACAGATGATAGTAGCCTCTACGAGCAGTACTTC. It codes for CASSRTDDSSLYEQYF.

V usage is TRBV28 and J usage is TRBJ2-7, with 7 bases matching TRBD1. The germline CDR1 and CDR2 sequences are MDHEN and SYDVKM. The CDR3 consists of 16 residues. The J segment lost 8 bases and the V segment lost 4 bases, leaving 17 bases of the junction unmatched. CDR3 DNA sequence: TGTGCCAGCAGTTCCCCCAAGGCAGGGGGTACTCGGCAGCAGTACTTC. Translating it yields CASSSPKAGGTRQQYF.

This chain uses TRBV10-2 with TRBJ2-1; the D is unclear. The CDR3 consists of 12 residues. V lost 8 bases to trimming and J lost 6 bases, with 11 bases between them. Germline values: CDR1 WSHSY, CDR2 SAAADI. The CDR3 loop reads CASGLNPNEQFF. The CDR3, as DNA: TGCGCCAGCGGTCTAAACCCCAATGAGCAGTTCTTC.

The chain joins TRBV30 to TRBJ1-1; no clear D gene. Trimming removed 3 bases from V and 1 base from J, with 18 bases in between. Germline V gene lookup returns CDR1 GTSNPN and CDR2 SVGIG (reference sequence). CDR3 length: 16 amino acids. For the CDR3, the DNA is TGTGCCTGGAGCCCCCTCCTCTCCTGGGGGAACACTGAAGCTTTCTTT. Translation: CAWSPLLSWGNTEAFF.